This T cell receptor beta chain is from a study of tumor-infiltrating lymphocytes in primary liver carcinoma. The wider study: Every sample contained roughly 3.65 to 8 million productive TCRbeta reads, and these numbers were similar from one tissue type to another. General observations from the study: Pairs of tumor regions overlapped more than tumor-adjacent and tumor-blood pairs did. Tumor top-250-clone fractions significantly exceeded those of blood (p = 0.039).

Details on this clonotype: The antigen is undetermined.

For blood RNA, unsorted whole blood served as the source, and germline DNA was extracted too. The patients, who had chronic HBV infection, were treatment-naive (untreated). TCR beta cDNA was made from around 460 ng total RNA with a constant-region primer. For TCR beta, libraries were produced by three nested multiplex PCR rounds using slightly modified ARM-PCR. Amplification in the first two PCR rounds was performed using TRBV1-TRBV30 forward primers and a C-beta reverse primer for 10 cycles each. One entry per CDR3 protein results from TCRdb running MiXCR on the multiplex PCR reads. In the table there are about 330,000 distinct CDR3 sequences, approximately 65% of which are singletons. CDR3 length equals 18 residues. Germline CDR1 is SGHRS and CDR2 is YFSETQ. Germline trimming cut 4 bases from V and 4 bases from J; bases unmatched to any gene: 13.

The sequenced sample consisted of peripheral blood. The sequence was collected from a man aged 35 to 55 with primary liver carcinoma and hepatitis B virus infection. V and J are TRBV5-1 and TRBJ2-7; 14 bases match TRBD2. CDR3 region: CASSLGLAGGFSRYEQYF. Written as DNA, the CDR3 is TGCGCCAGCAGCCTTGGACTAGCGGGAGGTTTCTCTAGGTACGAGCAGTACTTC.